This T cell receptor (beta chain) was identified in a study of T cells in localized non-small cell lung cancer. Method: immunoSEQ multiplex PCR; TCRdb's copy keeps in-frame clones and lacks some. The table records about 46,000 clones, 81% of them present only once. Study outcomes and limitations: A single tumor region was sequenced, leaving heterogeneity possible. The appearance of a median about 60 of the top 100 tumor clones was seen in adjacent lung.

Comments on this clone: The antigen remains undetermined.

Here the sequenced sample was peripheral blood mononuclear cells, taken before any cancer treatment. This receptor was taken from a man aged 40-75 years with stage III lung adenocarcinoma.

CDR3 nucleotide sequence: TGTGCCAGCAGTTTTAGTCACCCGAAGACTGAAGCTTTCTTT. The encoded protein is CASSFSHPKTEAFF. The V call is TRBV6-6, the J call TRBJ1-1; D call uncertain. This CDR3 has 14 amino acids. Germline lookup yields CDR1 MNHNY and CDR2 SVGAGI (reference sequence). With 4 bases removed from V and 5 bases from J, the gap between germline ends came to 14 bases.